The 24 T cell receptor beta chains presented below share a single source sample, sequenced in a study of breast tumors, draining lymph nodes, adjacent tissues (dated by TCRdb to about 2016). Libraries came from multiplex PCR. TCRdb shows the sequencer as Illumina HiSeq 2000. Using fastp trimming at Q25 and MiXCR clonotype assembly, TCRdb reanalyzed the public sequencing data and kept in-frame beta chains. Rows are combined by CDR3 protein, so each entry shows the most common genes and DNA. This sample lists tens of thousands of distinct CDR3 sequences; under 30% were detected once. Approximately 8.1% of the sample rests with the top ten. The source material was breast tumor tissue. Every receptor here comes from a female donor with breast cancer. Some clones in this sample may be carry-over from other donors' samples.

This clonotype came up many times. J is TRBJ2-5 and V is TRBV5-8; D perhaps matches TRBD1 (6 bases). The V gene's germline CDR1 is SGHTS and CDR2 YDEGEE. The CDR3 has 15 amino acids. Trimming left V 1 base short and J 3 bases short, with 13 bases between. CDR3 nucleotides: TGTGCCAGCAGCTTGTTCGAAGGGGGAAAAGAGACCCAGTACTTC. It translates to CASSLFEGGKETQYF.

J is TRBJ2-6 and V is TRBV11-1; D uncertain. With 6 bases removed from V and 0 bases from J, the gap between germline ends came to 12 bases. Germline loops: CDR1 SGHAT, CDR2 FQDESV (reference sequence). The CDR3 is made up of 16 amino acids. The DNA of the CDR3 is TGTGCCAGCAGTGGACGGCTGAGCTCTGGGGCCAACGTCCTGACTTTC. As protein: CASSGRLSSGANVLTF. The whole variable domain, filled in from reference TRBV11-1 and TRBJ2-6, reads EAEVAQSPRYKITEKSQAVAFWCDPISGHATLYWYRQILGQGPELLVQFQDESVVDDSQLPKDRFSAERLKGVDSTLKIQPAELGDSAMYLCASSGRLSSGANVLTFGAGSRLTVL.

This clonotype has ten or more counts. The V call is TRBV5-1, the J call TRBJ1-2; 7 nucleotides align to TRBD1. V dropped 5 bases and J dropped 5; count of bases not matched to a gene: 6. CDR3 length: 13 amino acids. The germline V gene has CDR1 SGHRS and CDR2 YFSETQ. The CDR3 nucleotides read TGCGCCAGCAGATATGAACAGGGGTATGGCTACACCTTC. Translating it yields CASRYEQGYGYTF.

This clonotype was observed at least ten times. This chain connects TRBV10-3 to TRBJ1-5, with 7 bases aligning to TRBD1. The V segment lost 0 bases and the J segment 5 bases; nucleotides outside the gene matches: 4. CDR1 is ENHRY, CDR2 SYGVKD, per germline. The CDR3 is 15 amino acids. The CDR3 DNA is TGTGCCATCAGTGAGTCAGGGGGCAACCATCAGCCCCAGCATTTT. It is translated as CAISESGGNHQPQHF.

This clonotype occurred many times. For the CDR3, the DNA is TGTGCCAGCAGCCAAGAAGGTGGGGGCAGCTCCTACGAGCAGTACTTC. It encodes CASSQEGGGSSYEQYF. J is TRBJ2-7 and V is TRBV3-1; D perhaps matches TRBD1 (6 bases). The CDR3 loop spans 16 amino acids. Germline V lookup: CDR1 LGHDT, CDR2 YNNKEL (reference sequence). V was cut by 0 bases and J by 0 bases, with 12 bases left in between.

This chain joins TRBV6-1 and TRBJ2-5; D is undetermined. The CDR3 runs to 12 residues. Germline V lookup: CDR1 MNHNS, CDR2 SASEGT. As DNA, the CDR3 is TGTGCTGCCGAAACCAGCAAAGAGACCCAGTACTTC. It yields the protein CAAETSKETQYF.

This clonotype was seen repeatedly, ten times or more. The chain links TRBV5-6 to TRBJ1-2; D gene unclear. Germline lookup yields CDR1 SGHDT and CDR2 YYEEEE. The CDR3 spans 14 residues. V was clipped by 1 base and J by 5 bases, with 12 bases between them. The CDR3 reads CASSLSPENYGYTF. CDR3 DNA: TGTGCCAGCAGCTTGAGTCCAGAGAATTATGGCTACACCTTC. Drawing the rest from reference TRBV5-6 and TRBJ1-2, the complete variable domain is DAGVTQSPTHLIKTRGQQVTLRCSPKSGHDTVSWYQQALGQGPQFIFQYYEEEERQRGNFPDRFSGHQFPNYSSELNVNALLLGDSALYLCASSLSPENYGYTFGSGTRLTVV.

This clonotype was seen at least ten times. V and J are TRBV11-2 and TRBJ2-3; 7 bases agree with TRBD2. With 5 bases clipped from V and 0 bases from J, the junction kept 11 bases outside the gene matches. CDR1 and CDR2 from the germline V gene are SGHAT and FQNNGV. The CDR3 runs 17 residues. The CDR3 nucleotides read TGTGCCAGCAGCATACGTCCTAGCGGACCTAGCACAGATACGCAGTATTTT. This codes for CASSIRPSGPSTDTQYF.

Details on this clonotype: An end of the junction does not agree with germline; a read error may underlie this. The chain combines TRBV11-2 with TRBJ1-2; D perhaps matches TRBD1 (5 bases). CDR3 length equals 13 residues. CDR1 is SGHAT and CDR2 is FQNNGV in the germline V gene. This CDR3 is CASSLGRGFGYTF. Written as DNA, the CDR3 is TGTGCCAGCAGTTTAGGTCGGGGGTTTGGCTACACCTTC.

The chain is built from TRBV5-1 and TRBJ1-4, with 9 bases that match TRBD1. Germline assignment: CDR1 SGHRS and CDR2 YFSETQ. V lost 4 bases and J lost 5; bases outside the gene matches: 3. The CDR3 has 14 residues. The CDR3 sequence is CASSHGQGNEKLFF. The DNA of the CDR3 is TGCGCCAGCAGCCACGGACAGGGGAATGAAAAACTGTTTTTT.

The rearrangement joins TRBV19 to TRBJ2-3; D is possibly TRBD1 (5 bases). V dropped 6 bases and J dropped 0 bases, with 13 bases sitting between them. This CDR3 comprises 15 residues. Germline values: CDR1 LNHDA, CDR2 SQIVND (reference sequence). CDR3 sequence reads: CASRQDTTSTDTQYF. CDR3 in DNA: TGTGCCAGTAGGCAGGACACTACTAGCACAGATACGCAGTATTTT.

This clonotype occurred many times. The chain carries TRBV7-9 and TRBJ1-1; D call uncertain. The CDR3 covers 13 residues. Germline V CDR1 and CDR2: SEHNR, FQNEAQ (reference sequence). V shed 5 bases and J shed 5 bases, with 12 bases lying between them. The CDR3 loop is CASSIGIETEAFF. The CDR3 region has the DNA TGTGCCAGCAGCATAGGGATAGAAACTGAAGCTTTCTTT.

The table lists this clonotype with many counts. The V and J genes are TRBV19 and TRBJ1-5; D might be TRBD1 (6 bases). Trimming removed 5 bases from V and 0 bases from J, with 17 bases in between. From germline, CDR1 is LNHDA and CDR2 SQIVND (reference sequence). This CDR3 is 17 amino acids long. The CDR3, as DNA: TGTGCCAGTAGTTCCGACAGGTCCTCTTCTAGCAATCAGCCCCAGCATTTT. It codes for CASSSDRSSSSNQPQHF.

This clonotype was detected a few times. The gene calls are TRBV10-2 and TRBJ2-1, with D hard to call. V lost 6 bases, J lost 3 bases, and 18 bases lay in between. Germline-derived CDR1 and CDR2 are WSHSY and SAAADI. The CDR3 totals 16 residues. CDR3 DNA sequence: TGCGCCAGCAGGCGTCGGACGGAAACCAACTACAATGAGCAGTTCTTC. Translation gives CASRRRTETNYNEQFF.

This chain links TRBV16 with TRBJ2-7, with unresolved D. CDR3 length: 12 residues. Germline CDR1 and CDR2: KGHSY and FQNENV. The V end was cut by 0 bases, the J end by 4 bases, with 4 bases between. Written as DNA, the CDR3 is TGTGCCAGCAGCCAATCAGGTTACGAGCAGTACTTC. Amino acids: CASSQSGYEQYF.

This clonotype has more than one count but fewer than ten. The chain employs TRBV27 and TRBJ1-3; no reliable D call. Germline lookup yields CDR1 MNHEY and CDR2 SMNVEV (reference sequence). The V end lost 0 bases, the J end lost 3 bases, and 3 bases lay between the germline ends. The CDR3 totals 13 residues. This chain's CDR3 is CASSLSGGNTIYF. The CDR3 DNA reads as TGTGCCAGCAGTTTATCGGGTGGAAACACCATATATTTT.

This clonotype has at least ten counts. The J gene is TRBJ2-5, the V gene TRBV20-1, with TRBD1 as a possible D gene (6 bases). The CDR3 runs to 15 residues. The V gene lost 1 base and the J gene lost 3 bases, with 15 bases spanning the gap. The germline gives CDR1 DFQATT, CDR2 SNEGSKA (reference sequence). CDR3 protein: CSARGLGALKETQYF. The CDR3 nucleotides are TGCAGTGCTAGAGGACTGGGGGCTCTAAAAGAGACCCAGTACTTC.

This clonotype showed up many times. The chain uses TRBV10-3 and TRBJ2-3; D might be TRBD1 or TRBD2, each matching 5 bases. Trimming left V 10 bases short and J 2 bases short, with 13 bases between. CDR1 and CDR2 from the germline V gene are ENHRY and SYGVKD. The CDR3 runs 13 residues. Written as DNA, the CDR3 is TGTGCCACCTGGGGCGGGCACACAGATACGCAGTATTTT. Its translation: CATWGGHTDTQYF.

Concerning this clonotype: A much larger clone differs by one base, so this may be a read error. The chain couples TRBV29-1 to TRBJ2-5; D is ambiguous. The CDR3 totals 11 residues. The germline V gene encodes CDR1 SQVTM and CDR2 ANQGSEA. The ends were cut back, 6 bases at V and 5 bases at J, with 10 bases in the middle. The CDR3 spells CSVLAGETQYF. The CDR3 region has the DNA TGCAGCGTCCTCGCCGGGGAGACCCAGTACTTC. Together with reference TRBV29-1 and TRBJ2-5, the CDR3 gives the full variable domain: SAVISQKPSRDICQRGTSLTIQCQVDSQVTMMFWYRQQPGQSLTLIATANQGSEATYESGFVIDKFPISRPNLTFSTLTVSNMSPEDSSIYLCSVLAGETQYFGPGTRLLVL.

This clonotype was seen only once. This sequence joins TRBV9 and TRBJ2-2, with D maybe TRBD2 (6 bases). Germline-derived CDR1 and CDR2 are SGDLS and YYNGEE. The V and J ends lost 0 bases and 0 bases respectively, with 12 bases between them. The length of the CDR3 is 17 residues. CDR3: CASSVVGGETNTGELFF. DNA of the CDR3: TGTGCCAGCAGCGTAGTAGGAGGGGAGACGAACACCGGGGAGCTGTTTTTT.

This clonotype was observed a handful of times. The CDR3 sequence: CASSTSTGTSGANVLTF. For the CDR3, the DNA is TGTGCCAGCAGCACTTCGACAGGGACCTCTGGGGCCAACGTCCTGACTTTC. The chain uses TRBV7-6 and TRBJ2-6, with 7 bases fitting TRBD1. Germline-derived CDR1 and CDR2 are SGHVS and FNYEAQ. This CDR3 is 17 amino acids long. V shed 5 bases, J shed 0 bases, and the junction held 7 bases outside the gene matches. Supplemented by reference TRBV7-6 and TRBJ2-6, the full variable domain reads GAGVSQSPRYKVTKRGQDVALRCDPISGHVSLYWYRQALGQGPEFLTYFNYEAQQDKSGLPNDRFSAERPEGSISTLTIQRTEQRDSAMYRCASSTSTGTSGANVLTFGAGSRLTVL.

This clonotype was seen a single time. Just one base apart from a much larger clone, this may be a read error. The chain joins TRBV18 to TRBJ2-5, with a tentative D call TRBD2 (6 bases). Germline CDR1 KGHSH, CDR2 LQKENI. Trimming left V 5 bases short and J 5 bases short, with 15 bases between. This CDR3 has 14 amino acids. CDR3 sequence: CASSSRWGEETQYF. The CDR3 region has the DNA TGTGCCAGCTCATCACGATGGGGGGAGGAGACCCAGTACTTC.

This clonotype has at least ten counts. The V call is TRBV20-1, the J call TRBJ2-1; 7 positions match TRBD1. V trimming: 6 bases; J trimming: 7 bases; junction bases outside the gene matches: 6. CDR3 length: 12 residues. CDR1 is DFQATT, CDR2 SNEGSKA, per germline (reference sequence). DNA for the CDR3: TGCAGTGCCCAGACAGGGAATAATGAGCAGTTCTTC. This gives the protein CSAQTGNNEQFF.

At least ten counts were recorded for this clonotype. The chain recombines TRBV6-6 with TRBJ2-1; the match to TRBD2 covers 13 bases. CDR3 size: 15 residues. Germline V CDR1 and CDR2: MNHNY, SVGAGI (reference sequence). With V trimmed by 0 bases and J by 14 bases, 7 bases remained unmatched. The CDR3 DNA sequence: TGTGCCAGCAGTTACTCCATGACTAGCGGGGGGAGTAAGTTCTTC. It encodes CASSYSMTSGGSKFF.